This T cell receptor beta chain was observed in a study of CD8 T cells in ankylosing spondylitis. The V and J ends lost 5 bases and 2 bases respectively, with 12 bases between them. The CDR3 runs to 15 residues. The V gene's germline CDR1 is SEHNR and CDR2 FQNEAQ (reference sequence). Concerning this clonotype itself: The antigen remains unidentified.

Each CDR3 protein gets one entry after TCRdb re-called the 5' RACE reads with MiXCR. The table lists around 30,000 distinct CDR3 sequences, 14% of them singletons. Study findings and constraints: It appeared that ankylosing spondylitis blood was characterized by a TCR beta motif of eight highly homologous variants. Clones linked to disease were reported to show significant enrichment in matched ankylosing spondylitis synovial fluid. Earlier reports found some motif variants in synovial fluid and blood in reactive arthritis.

The sequenced sample was blood. The chain combines TRBV7-9 with TRBJ1-4, with D tentatively TRBD1 (5 bases). The clonotype originates from a male donor with ankylosing spondylitis or in good health (not recorded which). CDR3 DNA sequence: TGTGCCAGCAGCCGAATCCAGGGCACTAATGAAAAACTGTTTTTT. It specifies CASSRIQGTNEKLFF.